The 9 T cell receptor beta chains below all came from one sample that was sequenced in a study of T cells after yellow fever vaccination. TCRdb passed the 5' RACE reads through MiXCR, listing each CDR3 protein once. The sample has fewer than 650,000 distinct CDR3 sequences, just over 20% seen once. The sequenced sample was PBMCs, obtained around 3 weeks after the first yellow fever vaccination. The receptors come from a man younger than 35 who received the YFV17D yellow fever vaccine.

The rearrangement uses TRBV12-3 or TRBV12-4 and TRBJ1-1; D might be TRBD1 (6 bases). Trimming stripped 6 bases from V and 2 bases from J, with 16 bases between. The CDR3 consists of 15 residues. The CDR3 DNA follows: TGTGCCAGCAGGCCCGAACAGGGAACAAACACTGAAGCTTTCTTT. As protein: CASRPEQGTNTEAFF.

The V call is TRBV24-1, the J call TRBJ2-6; D remains ambiguous. V was pared by 5 bases and J by 1 base, with 5 bases between. The CDR3 runs 14 residues. The germline V gene has CDR1 KGHDR and CDR2 SFDVKD. The DNA for the CDR3 is TGTGCCACCAGTGGGAATTCTGGGGCCAACGTCCTGACTTTC. Translated: CATSGNSGANVLTF.

This clonotype has only a few counts. This rearrangement joins TRBV30 to TRBJ1-2; perhaps TRBD1 as D (5 bases). The CDR3 totals 13 residues. Trimming shortened V by 5 bases and J by 4 bases, and 14 bases separated the two germline ends. Germline loops: CDR1 GTSNPN, CDR2 SVGIG (reference sequence). The CDR3, as DNA: TGTGCCTGGGGGACCGCGGGCGGCTATGGCTACACCTTC. Protein product: CAWGTAGGYGYTF. Full variable domain (missing parts from reference TRBV30 and TRBJ1-2): SQTIHQWPATLVQPVGSPLSLECTVEGTSNPNLYWYRQAAGRGLQLLFYSVGIGQISSEVPQNLSASRPQDRQFILSSKKLLLSDSGFYLCAWGTAGGYGYTFGSGTRLTVV.

This clonotype was seen a handful of times. The chain has TRBV7-3 and TRBJ2-3, with D perhaps TRBD2 (5 bases). The V end lost 2 bases, the J end lost 2 bases, and 11 bases lay between the germline ends. The CDR3 is 15 residues long. Germline CDR1 reads SGHTA; CDR2 reads FQGTGA. Here the CDR3 DNA reads TGTGCCAGCAGCTTAGGGGAGATCCCCACAGATACGCAGTATTTT. Its protein is CASSLGEIPTDTQYF. Complete variable domain (other parts from reference TRBV7-3 and TRBJ2-3): GAGVSQTPSNKVTEKGKYVELRCDPISGHTALYWYRQSLGQGPEFLIYFQGTGAADDSGLPNDRFFAVRPEGSVSTLKIQRTERGDSAVYLCASSLGEIPTDTQYFGPGTRLTVL.

Note on this clonotype: The germline gene is not matched at one end of the junction; a read error may be the cause. The chain recombines TRBV12-3 or TRBV12-4 with TRBJ1-4; no definite D call. CDR3 size: 14 residues. The chain's CDR3 is CASSSAGTNEKLFF. As DNA, the CDR3 is TGTGCTAGCAGTTCAGCGGGGACTAATGAAAAACTGTTTTTT.

J is TRBJ2-3 and V is TRBV5-1; D is unclear. The CDR3 covers 13 residues. Germline values: CDR1 SGHRS, CDR2 YFSETQ. Trimming stripped 1 base from V and 3 bases from J, with 6 bases between. The DNA for the CDR3 is TGCGCCAGCAGCTTGCTCTTGACAGATACGCAGTATTTT. This sequence encodes CASSLLLTDTQYF.

The chain has TRBV29-1 and TRBJ2-1; tentatively, D is TRBD1 (6 bases). Germline V CDR1 and CDR2: SQVTM, ANQGSEA. The CDR3 contains 16 residues. V shed 7 bases and J shed 0 bases, with 19 bases lying between them. CDR3 loop: CSARGTVASSYNEQFF. The CDR3, as DNA: TGCAGCGCAAGGGGGACGGTGGCGAGCTCCTACAATGAGCAGTTCTTC.

This rearrangement joins TRBV2 to TRBJ2-3, with 14 nucleotides matching TRBD2. CDR1 and CDR2 (germline): SNHLY, FYNNEI. The CDR3 spans 16 residues. V lost 6 bases and J lost 5; bases outside the gene matches: 7. This CDR3 reads CASSVGLAGGIDTQYF. The DNA for the CDR3 is TGTGCCAGCAGCGTTGGACTAGCGGGGGGAATAGATACGCAGTATTTT.

This clonotype was seen more than once but under ten times. The chain joins TRBV5-4 to TRBJ2-2; tentatively, D is TRBD2 (6 bases). This CDR3 has 13 residues. V gave up 10 bases and J gave up 7 bases, with 17 bases separating them. The germline gives CDR1 SGHNT, CDR2 YYREEE (reference sequence). CDR3 amino acids: CAGRGRNDGELFF. The CDR3 DNA reads TGTGCCGGCCGGGGGAGGAACGACGGGGAGCTGTTTTTT.